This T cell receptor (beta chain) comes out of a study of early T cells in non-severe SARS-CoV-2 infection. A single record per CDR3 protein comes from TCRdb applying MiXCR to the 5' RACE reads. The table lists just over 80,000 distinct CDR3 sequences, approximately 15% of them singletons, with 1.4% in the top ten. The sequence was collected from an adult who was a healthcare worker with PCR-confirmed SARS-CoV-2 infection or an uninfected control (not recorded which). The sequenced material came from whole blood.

The CDR3 loop reads CASSVAGNYGYTF. The CDR3 DNA reads as TGTGCCAGCAGCGTAGCTGGGAACTATGGCTACACCTTC. The chain recombines TRBV9 with TRBJ1-2; D is ambiguous. Germline CDR1 and CDR2: SGDLS and YYNGEE. Trimming left V 0 bases short and J 2 bases short, with 5 bases between. The CDR3 extends over 13 amino acids.